This T cell receptor beta chain was obtained from a study of cytomegalovirus exposure and HLA in healthy donors. Findings of the study overall: As a later analysis revealed, the rate of TCR association differed by HLA locus, with DRB1 most and HLA-C fewest. Reports described diagnosis of cytomegalovirus status by the classifier as highly specific and sensitive.

Germline V gene sequence: CDR1 SQVTM, CDR2 ANQGSEA. The CDR3 has 14 residues. After removal of 3 bases from V and 3 bases from J, the junction contained 6 bases not matched to a gene. Primers: 60 Vbeta forward and 13 Jbeta reverse. This table comes from immunoSEQ multiplex PCR, and its TCRdb copy is limited to in-frame clones, with some not included. The top ten hold approximately 3.5% of the sample, which has approximately 120,000 clones, around 72% seen once. This clone was seen a handful of times. Its antigen is unknown. The receptor was derived from a man aged 30-40 years in good health and CMV-seronegative. J is TRBJ2-3 and V is TRBV29-1; 7 bases are shared with TRBD2. The material sequenced was PBMCs. The CDR3 spells CSVDSGGGTDTQYF. In nucleotides, the CDR3 is TGCAGCGTTGATAGTGGGGGGGGGACAGATACGCAGTATTTT.